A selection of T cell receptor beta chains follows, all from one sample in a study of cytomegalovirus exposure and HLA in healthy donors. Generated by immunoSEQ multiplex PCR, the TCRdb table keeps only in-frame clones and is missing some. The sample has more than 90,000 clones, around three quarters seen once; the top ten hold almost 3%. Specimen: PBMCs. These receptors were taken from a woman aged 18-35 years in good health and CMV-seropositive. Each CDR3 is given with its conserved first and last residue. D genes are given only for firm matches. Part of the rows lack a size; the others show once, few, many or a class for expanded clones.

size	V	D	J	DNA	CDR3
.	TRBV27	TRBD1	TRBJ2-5	TGTGCCAGCAGGACTCGACAGGGTGCAGAGACCCAGTACTTC	CASRTRQGAETQYF
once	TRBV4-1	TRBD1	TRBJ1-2	TGCGCCAGCAGCCAAGAAAATACAGGGGAAGATCTATTACATGGCTACACCTTC	CASSQENTGEDLLHGYTF
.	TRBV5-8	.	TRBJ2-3	TGTGCCAGCAGCTTAGGGGGGGCCACAGATACGCAGTATTTT	CASSLGGATDTQYF
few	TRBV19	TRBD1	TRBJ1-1	TGTGCCACCGGGGGCCGACAGGGGAACGAAGCTTTCTTT	CATGGRQGNEAFF
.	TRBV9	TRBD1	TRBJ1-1	TGTGCCAGCAGCCTCCGGGACAGGGTTCAAGTAGGTGAAGCTTTCTTT	CASSLRDRVQVGEAFF
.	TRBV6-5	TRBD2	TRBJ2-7	TGTGCCAGCAGTCTCCGGGGGGGGTTCGTGTACGAGCAGTACTTC	CASSLRGGFVYEQYF
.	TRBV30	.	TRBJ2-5	TGTGCCTGGAGCTCCGCGACAGAGAGAGAGACCCAGTACTTC	CAWSSATERETQYF
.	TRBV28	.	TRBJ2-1	TGTGCCAGCAGTTTATCGGCAGGGAATGAGCAGTTCTTC	CASSLSAGNEQFF
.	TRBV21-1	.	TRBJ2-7	TGTGCCAGCAGCAAGCACTACGGGGGGAAAAGAGGGTTTAACCACGAGCAGTACTTC	CASSKHYGGKRGFNHEQYF
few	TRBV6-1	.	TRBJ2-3	TGTGCCAGCAGCCCCTCCAGCGGGAGCACAGATACGCAGTATTTT	CASSPSSGSTDTQYF
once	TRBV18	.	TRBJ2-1	TGTGCCAGCTCACCCGAGGGTCCAGCGACCAATGAGCAGTTCTTC	CASSPEGPATNEQFF
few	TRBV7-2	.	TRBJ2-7	TGTGCCAGCAGCTTATCGGATCGGGAGACGTACGAGCAGTACTTC	CASSLSDRETYEQYF
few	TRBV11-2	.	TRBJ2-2	TGTGCCAGCAGCTTAGAGAGGAGCGGGGAGCTGTTTTTT	CASSLERSGELFF
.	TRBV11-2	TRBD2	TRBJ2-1	TGTGCCAGCAGCTTAGGACTAGCGGGAGGTATGGCTGAGCAGTTCTTC	CASSLGLAGGMAEQFF
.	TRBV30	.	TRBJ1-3	TGTGCCTGGAGTGTAACAGCTGGAAACACCATATATTTT	CAWSVTAGNTIYF
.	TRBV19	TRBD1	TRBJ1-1	TGTGCCAGTAGAGCAGGGGGAAGAGACACTGAAGCTTTCTTT	CASRAGGRDTEAFF
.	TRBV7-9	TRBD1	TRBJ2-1	TGTGCCAGTCCCGAGGACAGGGCAAAGGGCAATGAGCAGTTCTTC	CASPEDRAKGNEQFF
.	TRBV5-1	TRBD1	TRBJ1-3	TGCGCCAGCAGCCCCCTCCCCGGACAGGGGGCCGGAAACACCATATATTTT	CASSPLPGQGAGNTIYF
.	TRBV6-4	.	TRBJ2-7	TGTGCCAGCAGCCACCCCCGGGACACGGGCGACGAGCAGTACTTC	CASSHPRDTGDEQYF
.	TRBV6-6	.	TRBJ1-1	TGTGCCAGCAGTTACCGCGGGACGGAGCGAGAAGCTTTCTTT	CASSYRGTEREAFF
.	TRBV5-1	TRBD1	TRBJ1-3	TGCGCCAGCACCCGGGAGGGGGCAGGTGGAAACACCATATATTTT	CASTREGAGGNTIYF
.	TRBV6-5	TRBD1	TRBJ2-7	TGTGCCAGCAGTTTTGGGACAGGGGTTTACGAGCAGTACTTC	CASSFGTGVYEQYF
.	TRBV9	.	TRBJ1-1	TGTGCCAGCAGCGTAGAGGAGGGGCCGAACACTGAAGCTTTCTTT	CASSVEEGPNTEAFF
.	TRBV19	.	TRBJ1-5	TGTGCCAGTCACACAGGGCCTGGTCGATCCCAGCATTTT	CASHTGPGRSQHF
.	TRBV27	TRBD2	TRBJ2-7	TGTGCCAGCAGTCCAGGGACTAGAGAGGCCGAGCAGTACTTC	CASSPGTREAEQYF
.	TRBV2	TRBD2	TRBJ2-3	TGTGCCAGCAGTGGGACTAGTCGAGATACGCAGTATTTT	CASSGTSRDTQYF
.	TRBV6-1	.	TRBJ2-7	TGTGCCAGCTTCTCCGCGGACGAGCAGTACTTC	CASFSADEQYF
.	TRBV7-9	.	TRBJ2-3	TGTGCCAGCAGCTTAAGAGCAGATACGCAGTATTTT	CASSLRADTQYF
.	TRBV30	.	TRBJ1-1	TGTGCCTGCGTCCCTCTGGGGGAGGTGATAGATGGAGGAACTGAAGCTTTCTTT	CACVPLGEVIDGGTEAFF
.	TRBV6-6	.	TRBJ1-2	TGTGCCAGCAGTCACAGGCTTACTAACTATGGCTACACCTTC	CASSHRLTNYGYTF
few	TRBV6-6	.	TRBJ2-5	TGTGCCAGCAGTCACAGGTGGGAGACCCAGTACTTC	CASSHRWETQYF
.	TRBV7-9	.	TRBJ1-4	TGTGCCAGCAGCTTGAACGGAGCCCCAAGGGAAAAACTGTTTTTT	CASSLNGAPREKLFF
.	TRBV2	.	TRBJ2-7	TGTGCCAGCAGCTCCAGCTCCTACGAGCAGTACTTC	CASSSSSYEQYF
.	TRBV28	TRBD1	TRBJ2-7	TGTGCCAGCAGTCCCCGGACAGGGAACCTCGACGAGCAGTACTTC	CASSPRTGNLDEQYF
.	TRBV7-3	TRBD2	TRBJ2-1	TGTGCCAGCAGCTTAATGCTAGCGGGAGCAAATGAGCAGTTCTTC	CASSLMLAGANEQFF
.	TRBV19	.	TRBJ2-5	TGTGCCAGTAGTACGGCAAGGGGCCAACAAGAGACCCAGTACTTC	CASSTARGQQETQYF
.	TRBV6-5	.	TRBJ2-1	TGTGCCAGCATAGAACATAGAGGAAGTGAGCAGTTCTTC	CASIEHRGSEQFF
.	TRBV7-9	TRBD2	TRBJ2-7	TGTGCCAGCAGCTTAGCAGCGGGAGTGGGGGAGCAGTACTTC	CASSLAAGVGEQYF
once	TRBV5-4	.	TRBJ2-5	TGTGCCAGCAGCTCTGGGGGCGTGGGGAAACAAGAGACCCAGTACTTC	CASSSGGVGKQETQYF
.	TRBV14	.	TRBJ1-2	TGTGCCAGCAGTCCGGATGGCTACACCTTC	CASSPDGYTF
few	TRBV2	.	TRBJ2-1	TGTGCCAGCAGGGGGGACTCTAGCTCCTACAATGAGCAGTTCTTC	CASRGDSSSYNEQFF
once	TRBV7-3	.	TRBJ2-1	TGTGCCAGCAGCCCCTCCGTTCACGGCAATGAGCAGTTCTTC	CASSPSVHGNEQFF
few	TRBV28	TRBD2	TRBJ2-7	TGTGCCCCTCGGGATGGTTGTGGGCCGGGACTACTCTCCTACGAGCAGTACTTC	CAPRDGCGPGLLSYEQYF
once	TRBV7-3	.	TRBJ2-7	TGTGCCAGCAGCTCCAGGGGTGACTCCTACGAGCAGTACTTC	CASSSRGDSYEQYF